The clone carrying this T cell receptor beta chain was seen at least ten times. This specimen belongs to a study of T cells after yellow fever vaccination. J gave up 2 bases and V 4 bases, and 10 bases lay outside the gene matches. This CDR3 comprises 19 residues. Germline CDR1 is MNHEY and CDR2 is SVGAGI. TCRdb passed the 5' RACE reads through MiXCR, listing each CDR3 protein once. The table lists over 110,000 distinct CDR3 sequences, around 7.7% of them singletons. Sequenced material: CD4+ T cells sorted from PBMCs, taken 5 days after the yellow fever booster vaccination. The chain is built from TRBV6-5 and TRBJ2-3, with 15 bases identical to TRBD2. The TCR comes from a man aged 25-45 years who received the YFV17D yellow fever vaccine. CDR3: CASSFRPGLAGGATDTQYF. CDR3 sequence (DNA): TGTGCCAGCAGTTTCCGACCGGGACTAGCGGGAGGAGCCACAGATACGCAGTATTTT.